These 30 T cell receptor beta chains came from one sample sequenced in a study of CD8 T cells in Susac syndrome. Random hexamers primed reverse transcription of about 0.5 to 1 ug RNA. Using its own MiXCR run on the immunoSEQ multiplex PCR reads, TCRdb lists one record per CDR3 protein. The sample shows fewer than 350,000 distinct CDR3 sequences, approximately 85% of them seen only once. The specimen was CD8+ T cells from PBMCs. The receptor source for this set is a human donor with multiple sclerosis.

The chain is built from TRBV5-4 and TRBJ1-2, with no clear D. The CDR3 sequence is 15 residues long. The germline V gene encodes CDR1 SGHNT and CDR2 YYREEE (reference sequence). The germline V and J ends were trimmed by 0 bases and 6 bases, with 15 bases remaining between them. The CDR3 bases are TGTGCCAGCAGCTTGGTCCCAAGTGGCGGGGATGGCTACACCTTC. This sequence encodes CASSLVPSGGDGYTF. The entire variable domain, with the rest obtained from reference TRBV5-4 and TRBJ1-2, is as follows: ETGVTQSPTHLIKTRGQQVTLRCSSQSGHNTVSWYQQALGQGPQFIFQYYREEENGRGNFPPRFSGLQFPNYSSELNVNALELDDSALYLCASSLVPSGGDGYTFGSGTRLTVV.

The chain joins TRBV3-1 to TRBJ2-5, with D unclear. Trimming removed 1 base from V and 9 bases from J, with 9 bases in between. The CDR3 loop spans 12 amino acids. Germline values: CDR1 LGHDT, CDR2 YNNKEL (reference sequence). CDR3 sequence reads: CASSQGSVAQYF. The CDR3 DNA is TGTGCCAGCAGCCAAGGTTCGGTGGCCCAGTACTTC.

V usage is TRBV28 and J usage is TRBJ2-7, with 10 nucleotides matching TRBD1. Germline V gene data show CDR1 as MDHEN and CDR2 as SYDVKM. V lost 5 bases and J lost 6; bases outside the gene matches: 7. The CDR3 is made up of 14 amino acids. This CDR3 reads CASSVSGTGAEQYF. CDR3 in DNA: TGTGCCAGCAGTGTGTCCGGGACAGGGGCCGAGCAGTACTTC.

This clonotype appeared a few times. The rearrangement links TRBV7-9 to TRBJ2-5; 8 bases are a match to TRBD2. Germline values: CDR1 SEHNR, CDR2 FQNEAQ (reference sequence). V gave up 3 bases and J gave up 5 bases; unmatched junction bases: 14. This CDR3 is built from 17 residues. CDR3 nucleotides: TGTGCCAGCAGCTTTGGTACAGCGGGAGATCTCAAGGAGACCCAGTACTTC. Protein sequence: CASSFGTAGDLKETQYF.

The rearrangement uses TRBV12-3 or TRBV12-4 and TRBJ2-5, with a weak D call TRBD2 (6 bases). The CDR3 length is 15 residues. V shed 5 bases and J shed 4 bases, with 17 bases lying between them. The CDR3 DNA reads TGTGCCAGCAGTCCTAGGGACTCCCCGCGAGAGACCCAGTACTTC. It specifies CASSPRDSPRETQYF.

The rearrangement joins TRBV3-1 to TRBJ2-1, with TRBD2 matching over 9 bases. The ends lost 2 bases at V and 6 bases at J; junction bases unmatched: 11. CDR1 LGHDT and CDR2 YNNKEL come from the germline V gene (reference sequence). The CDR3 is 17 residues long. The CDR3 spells CASSQIIAGEGGNEQFF. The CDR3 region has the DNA TGTGCCAGCAGCCAAATAATAGCGGGAGAAGGGGGCAATGAGCAGTTCTTC.

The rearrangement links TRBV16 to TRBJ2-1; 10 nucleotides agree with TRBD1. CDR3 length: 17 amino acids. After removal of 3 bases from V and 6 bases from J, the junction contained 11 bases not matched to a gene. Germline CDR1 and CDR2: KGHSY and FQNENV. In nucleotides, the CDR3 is TGTGCCAGCAGCCACGACAATCCGGGACAGGGGTTCAATGAGCAGTTCTTC. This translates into CASSHDNPGQGFNEQFF.

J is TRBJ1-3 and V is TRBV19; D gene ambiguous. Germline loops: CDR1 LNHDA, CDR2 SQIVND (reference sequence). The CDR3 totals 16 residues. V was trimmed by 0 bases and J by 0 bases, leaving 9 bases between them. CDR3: CASSIDHRSSGNTIYF. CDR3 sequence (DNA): TGTGCCAGTAGTATAGATCACCGGAGCTCTGGAAACACCATATATTTT.

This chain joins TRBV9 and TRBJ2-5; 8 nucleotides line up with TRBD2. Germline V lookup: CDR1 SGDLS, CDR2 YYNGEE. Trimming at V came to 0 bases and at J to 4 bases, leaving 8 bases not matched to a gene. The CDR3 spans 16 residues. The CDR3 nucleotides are TGTGCCAGCAGCGTAGGAGGAGCGGGAGTGGGAGAGACCCAGTACTTC. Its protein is CASSVGGAGVGETQYF.

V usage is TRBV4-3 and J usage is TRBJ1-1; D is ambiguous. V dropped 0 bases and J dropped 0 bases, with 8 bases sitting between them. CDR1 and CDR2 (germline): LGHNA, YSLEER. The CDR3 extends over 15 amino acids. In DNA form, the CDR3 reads TGCGCCAGCAGCCAAGAAGGCCTTATGAACACTGAAGCTTTCTTT. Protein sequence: CASSQEGLMNTEAFF.

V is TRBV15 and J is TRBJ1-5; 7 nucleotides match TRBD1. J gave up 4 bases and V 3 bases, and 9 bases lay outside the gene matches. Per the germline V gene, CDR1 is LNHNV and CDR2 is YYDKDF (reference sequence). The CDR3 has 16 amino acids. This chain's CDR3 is CATSRPGTDLNQPQHF. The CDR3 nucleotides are TGTGCCACCAGCAGGCCCGGGACAGACCTTAATCAGCCCCAGCATTTT.

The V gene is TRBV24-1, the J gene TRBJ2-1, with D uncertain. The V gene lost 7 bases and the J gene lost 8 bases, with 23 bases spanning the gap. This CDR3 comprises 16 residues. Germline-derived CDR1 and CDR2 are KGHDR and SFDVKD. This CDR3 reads CATRGRRPGYEYEQFF. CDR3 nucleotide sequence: TGTGCCACCAGGGGAAGGCGGCCCGGGTACGAGTATGAGCAGTTCTTC.

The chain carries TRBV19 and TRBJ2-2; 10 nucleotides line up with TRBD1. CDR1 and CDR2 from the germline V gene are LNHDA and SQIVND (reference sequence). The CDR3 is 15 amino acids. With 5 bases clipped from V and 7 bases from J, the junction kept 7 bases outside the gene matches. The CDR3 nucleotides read TGTGCCAGTAGTTGGGACAGGGGACCCGGCGGGGAGCTGTTTTTT. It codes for CASSWDRGPGGELFF.

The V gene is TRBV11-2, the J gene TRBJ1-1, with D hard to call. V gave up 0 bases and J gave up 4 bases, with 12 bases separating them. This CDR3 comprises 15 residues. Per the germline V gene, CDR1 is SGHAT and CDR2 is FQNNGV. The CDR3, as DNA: TGTGCCAGCAGCTTAGAGATTACTGTGGGCACTGAAGCTTTCTTT. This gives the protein CASSLEITVGTEAFF. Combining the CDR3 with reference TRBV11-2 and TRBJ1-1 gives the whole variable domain EAGVAQSPRYKIIEKRQSVAFWCNPISGHATLYWYQQILGQGPKLLIQFQNNGVVDDSQLPKDRFSAERLKGVDSTLKIQPAKLEDSAVYLCASSLEITVGTEAFFGQGTRLTVV.

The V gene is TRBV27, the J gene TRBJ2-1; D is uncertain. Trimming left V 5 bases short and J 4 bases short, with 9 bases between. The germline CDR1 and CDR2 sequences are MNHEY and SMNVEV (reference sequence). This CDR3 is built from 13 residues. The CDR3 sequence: CASSAELYNEQFF. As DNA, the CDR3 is TGTGCCAGCAGTGCCGAATTATACAATGAGCAGTTCTTC.

CDR3 protein: CAWRGYEQYF. CDR3 coding DNA: TGTGCCTGGAGGGGGTACGAGCAGTACTTC. The chain carries TRBV30 and TRBJ2-7; D call uncertain. Germline V gene data show CDR1 as GTSNPN and CDR2 as SVGIG (reference sequence). Trimming removed 3 bases from V and 4 bases from J, with 4 bases in between. This CDR3 region has 10 residues. The full variable domain, with the rest looked up from reference TRBV30 and TRBJ2-7, is SQTIHQWPATLVQPVGSPLSLECTVEGTSNPNLYWYRQAAGRGLQLLFYSVGIGQISSEVPQNLSASRPQDRQFILSSKKLLLSDSGFYLCAWRGYEQYFGPGTRLTVT.

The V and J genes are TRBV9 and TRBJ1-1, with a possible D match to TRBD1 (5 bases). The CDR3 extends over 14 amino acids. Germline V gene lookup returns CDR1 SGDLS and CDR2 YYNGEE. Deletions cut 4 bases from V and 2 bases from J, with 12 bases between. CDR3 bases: TGTGCCAGCAGCTCCGGACACTCAAACACTGAAGCTTTCTTT. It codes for CASSSGHSNTEAFF.

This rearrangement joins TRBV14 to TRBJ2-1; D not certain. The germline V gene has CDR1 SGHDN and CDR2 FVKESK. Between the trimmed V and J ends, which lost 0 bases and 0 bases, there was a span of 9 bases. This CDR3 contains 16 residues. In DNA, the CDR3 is TGTGCCAGCAGCCAAGATTTGGCGTCCTCCTACAATGAGCAGTTCTTC. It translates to CASSQDLASSYNEQFF.

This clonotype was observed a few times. The CDR3 DNA reads as TGTGCCAGCAGCTTAGGACAGGGATCCACTGAAGCTTTCTTT. Translated, it gives CASSLGQGSTEAFF. The chain combines TRBV5-5 with TRBJ1-1, with 8 nucleotides matching TRBD1. Germline lookup yields CDR1 SGHKS and CDR2 YYEKEE (reference sequence). J lost 4 bases, V lost 2 bases, and 4 bases had no gene match. This CDR3 has 14 residues.

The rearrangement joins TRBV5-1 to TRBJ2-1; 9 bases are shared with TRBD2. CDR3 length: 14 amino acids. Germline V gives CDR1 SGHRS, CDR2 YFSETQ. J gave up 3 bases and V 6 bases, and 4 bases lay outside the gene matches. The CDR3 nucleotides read TGCGCCAGCACCGCAGCGGGAGGCTACAATGAGCAGTTCTTC. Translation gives CASTAAGGYNEQFF. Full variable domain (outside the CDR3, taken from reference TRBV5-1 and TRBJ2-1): KAGVTQTPRYLIKTRGQQVTLSCSPISGHRSVSWYQQTPGQGLQFLFEYFSETQRNKGNFPGRFSGRQFSNSRSEMNVSTLELGDSALYLCASTAAGGYNEQFFGPGTRLTVL.

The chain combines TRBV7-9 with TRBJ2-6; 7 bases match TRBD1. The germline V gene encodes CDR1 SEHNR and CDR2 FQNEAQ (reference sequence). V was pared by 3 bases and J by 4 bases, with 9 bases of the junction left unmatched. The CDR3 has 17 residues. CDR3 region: CASSLENRGPGANVLTF. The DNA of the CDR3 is TGTGCCAGCAGCTTGGAAAACAGGGGCCCCGGGGCCAACGTCCTGACTTTC.

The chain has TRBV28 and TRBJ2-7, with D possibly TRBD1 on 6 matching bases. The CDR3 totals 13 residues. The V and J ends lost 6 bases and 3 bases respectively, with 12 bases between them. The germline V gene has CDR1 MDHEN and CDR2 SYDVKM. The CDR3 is CASRRAQGYEQYF. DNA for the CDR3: TGTGCCAGCAGACGTGCACAGGGCTACGAGCAGTACTTC.

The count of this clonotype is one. CDR3 coding DNA: TGCAGTGCCCCGGAGCGGCTAGCGGGAGGGAGGAGCTACGAGCAGTACTTC. Amino acids: CSAPERLAGGRSYEQYF. This chain links TRBV20-1 with TRBJ2-7; 12 positions agree with TRBD2. After removal of 6 bases from V and 3 bases from J, the junction contained 15 bases not matched to a gene. Germline V gene sequence: CDR1 DFQATT, CDR2 SNEGSKA (reference sequence). There are 17 residues in the CDR3.

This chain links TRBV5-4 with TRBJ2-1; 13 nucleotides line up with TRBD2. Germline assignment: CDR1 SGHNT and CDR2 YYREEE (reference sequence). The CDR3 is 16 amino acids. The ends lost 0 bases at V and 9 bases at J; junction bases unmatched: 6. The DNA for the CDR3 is TGTGCCAGCAGCTTGGGGGGGACTAGCGGGAAGGTTGAGCAGTTCTTC. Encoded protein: CASSLGGTSGKVEQFF.

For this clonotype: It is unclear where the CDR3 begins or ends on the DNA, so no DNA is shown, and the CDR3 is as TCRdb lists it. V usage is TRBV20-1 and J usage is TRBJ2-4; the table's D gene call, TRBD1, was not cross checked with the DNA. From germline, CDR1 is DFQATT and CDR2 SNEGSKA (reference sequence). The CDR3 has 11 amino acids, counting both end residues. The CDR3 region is CSAPVGQGSHF.

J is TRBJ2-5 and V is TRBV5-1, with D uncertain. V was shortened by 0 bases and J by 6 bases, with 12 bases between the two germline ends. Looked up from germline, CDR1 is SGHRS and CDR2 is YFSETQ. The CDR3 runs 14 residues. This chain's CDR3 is CASSLADVRKTQYF. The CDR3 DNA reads TGCGCCAGCAGCTTGGCCGACGTCAGGAAGACCCAGTACTTC.

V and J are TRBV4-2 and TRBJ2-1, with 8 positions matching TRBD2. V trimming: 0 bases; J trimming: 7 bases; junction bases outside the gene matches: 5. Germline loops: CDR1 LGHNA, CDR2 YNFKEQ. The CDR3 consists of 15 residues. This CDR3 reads CASSQEWGLENEQFF. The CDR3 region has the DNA TGTGCCAGCAGCCAAGAGTGGGGACTAGAGAATGAGCAGTTCTTC.

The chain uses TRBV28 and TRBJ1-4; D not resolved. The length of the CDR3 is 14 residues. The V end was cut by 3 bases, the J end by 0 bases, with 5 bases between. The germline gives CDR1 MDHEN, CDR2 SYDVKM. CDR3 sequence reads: CASSFHPTNEKLFF. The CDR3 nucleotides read TGTGCCAGCAGTTTTCACCCAACTAATGAAAAACTGTTTTTT.

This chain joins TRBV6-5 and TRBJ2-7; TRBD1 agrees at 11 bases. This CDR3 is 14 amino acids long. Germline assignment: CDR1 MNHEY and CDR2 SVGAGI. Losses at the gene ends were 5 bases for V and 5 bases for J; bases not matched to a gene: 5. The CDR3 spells CASSTGQGANEQYF. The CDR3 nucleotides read TGTGCCAGCAGTACCGGACAGGGGGCGAACGAGCAGTACTTC.

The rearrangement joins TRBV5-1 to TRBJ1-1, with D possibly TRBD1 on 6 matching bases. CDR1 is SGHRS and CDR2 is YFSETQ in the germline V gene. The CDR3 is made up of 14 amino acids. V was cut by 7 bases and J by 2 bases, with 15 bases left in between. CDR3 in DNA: TGCGCCAGCGAGCTTGGGGGGCTCAACACTGAAGCTTTCTTT. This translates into CASELGGLNTEAFF.